These 14 T cell receptor beta chains were all obtained from the same sample, sequenced in a study of T-cell reconstitution after alpha-beta-depleted transplantation in children. TCRbeta library construction was performed incorporating unique molecular identifiers. TCRdb ran MiXCR on the PCR reads and lists one entry per CDR3 protein. Of 120,000 or so distinct CDR3 sequences in the sample, 9% to 12% were seen once. Source: PBMCs from the stem cell graft donor, taken from the stem cell graft. The receptor source for this set is a human donor who donated a stem cell graft to a child with acute lymphoblastic leukemia.

There are many counts of this clonotype. The chain is built from TRBV7-8 and TRBJ2-3; no definite D call. The V and J ends lost 5 bases and 0 bases respectively, with 6 bases between them. Germline lookup yields CDR1 SGHVS and CDR2 FQNEAQ. CDR3 size: 13 residues. CDR3 sequence reads: CASSPDSTDTQYF. The CDR3 DNA reads as TGTGCCAGCAGCCCGGACAGCACAGATACGCAGTATTTT.

This clonotype was counted at least ten times. This chain uses TRBV12-3 or TRBV12-4 with TRBJ2-3; 8 nucleotides match TRBD2. The CDR3 runs to 15 residues. V trimming: 6 bases; J trimming: 0 bases; junction bases outside the gene matches: 5. CDR3 DNA: TGTGCCAGCAGCACTACGGGGGGGAGCACAGATACGCAGTATTTT. This encodes CASSTTGGSTDTQYF.

The chain couples TRBV29-1 to TRBJ2-1, with 14 bases lining up with TRBD2. This CDR3 spans 17 amino acids. The germline gives CDR1 SQVTM, CDR2 ANQGSEA. Unmatched junction bases numbered 6, after V lost 4 bases and J lost 1 base. This CDR3 reads CSVGGLAGAWSYNEQFF. CDR3 sequence (DNA): TGCAGCGTTGGGGGACTAGCGGGAGCTTGGTCCTACAATGAGCAGTTCTTC.

This clonotype was seen at least ten times. The rearrangement uses TRBV5-1 and TRBJ1-1; D might be TRBD1 (6 bases). CDR1 is SGHRS and CDR2 is YFSETQ in the germline V gene. The CDR3 has 12 residues. The V end was cut by 4 bases, the J end by 8 bases, with 12 bases between. As DNA, the CDR3 is TGCGCCAGCAGCCTAATCGGACAGGAAGCTTTCTTT. It encodes CASSLIGQEAFF.

This clonotype was detected ten times or more. This rearrangement joins TRBV5-1 to TRBJ2-2; 7 bases align to TRBD1. Germline CDR1 reads SGHRS; CDR2 reads YFSETQ. This CDR3 has 15 amino acids. After removal of 3 bases from V and 0 bases from J, the junction contained 2 bases not matched to a gene. CDR3 amino acids: CASSSGQANTGELFF. CDR3 in DNA: TGCGCCAGCAGCTCCGGACAGGCGAACACCGGGGAGCTGTTTTTT.

This clonotype was seen many times. J is TRBJ2-3 and V is TRBV6-5; 7 nucleotides match TRBD1. The V and J ends lost 2 bases and 2 bases, in that order; junction bases with no gene match: 1. Germline V gene data show CDR1 as MNHEY and CDR2 as SVGAGI. The CDR3 sequence is 14 residues long. CDR3 coding DNA: TGTGCCAGCAGTTACAGGGGGCTCACAGATACGCAGTATTTT. This gives the protein CASSYRGLTDTQYF.

Turning to this clonotype: This clone may be a read error of a much larger clone one base away. V gene TRBV6-5 combines with J gene TRBJ2-7, with D perhaps TRBD2 (6 bases). The V end was cut by 6 bases, the J end by 6 bases, with 12 bases between. CDR3 length equals 12 residues. CDR1 and CDR2 (germline): MNHEY, SVGAGI. CDR3 DNA sequence: TGTGCCAGCAGGAGCGGGTACTCCGAGCAGTACTTC. This codes for CASRSGYSEQYF.

In this sample, this clonotype turned up many times. The chain carries TRBV20-1 and TRBJ2-1, with a tentative D call TRBD2 (5 bases). The CDR3 has 16 residues. Trimming took off 3 bases at V and 0 bases at J, with 15 bases between the two ends. The germline CDR1 and CDR2 sequences are DFQATT and SNEGSKA (reference sequence). The CDR3 loop is CSASPSDAGSYNEQFF. CDR3 in DNA: TGCAGTGCTAGTCCTAGTGATGCGGGCTCCTACAATGAGCAGTTCTTC.

Turning to this clonotype: Since a much larger clone is just one base distant, this may be a read error. V gene TRBV20-1 combines with J gene TRBJ2-7; 9 bases line up with TRBD2. Germline CDR1 and CDR2: DFQATT and SNEGSKA (reference sequence). CDR3 length: 13 amino acids. The CDR3 reads CTATGLAGYEQYF. The DNA of the CDR3 is TGCACTGCTACGGGACTAGCAGGCTACGAGCAGTACTTC.

Ten or more counts support this clonotype. The chain couples TRBV4-1 to TRBJ2-5; 7 nucleotides match TRBD1. The length of the CDR3 is 15 residues. With 4 bases clipped from V and 0 bases from J, the junction kept 5 bases outside the gene matches. Per the germline V gene, CDR1 is MGHRA and CDR2 is YSYEKL. The CDR3 here is CASSPLGTDQETQYF. The CDR3 nucleotides read TGCGCCAGCAGCCCGCTGGGGACAGACCAAGAGACCCAGTACTTC.

This clonotype was observed many times. This rearrangement joins TRBV27 to TRBJ1-1; D not resolved. V was trimmed by 7 bases and J by 4 bases, leaving 16 bases between them. CDR3 length: 14 residues. The germline V gene has CDR1 MNHEY and CDR2 SMNVEV (reference sequence). This CDR3 reads CASTLGRWGTEAFF. CDR3 nucleotide sequence: TGTGCCAGCACCCTAGGTCGTTGGGGCACTGAAGCTTTCTTT.

This clonotype was detected many times. The chain combines TRBV4-1 with TRBJ2-7, with TRBD2 matching 12 bases. Looked up from germline, CDR1 is MGHRA and CDR2 is YSYEKL. The CDR3 length is 16 residues. V lost 3 bases, J lost 7 bases, and 10 bases stayed unmatched. The CDR3 DNA is TGCGCCAGCAGCCAGGAGGAACTAGCGGGAGGCATAGAGCAGTACTTC. Protein sequence: CASSQEELAGGIEQYF.

Many counts were recorded for this clonotype. J is TRBJ1-5 and V is TRBV6-5; 7 nucleotides agree with TRBD1. Trimming took 0 bases from V and 7 from J; bases not matched to a gene: 6. The CDR3 covers 15 residues. Germline CDR1 MNHEY, CDR2 SVGAGI. The CDR3 DNA reads as TGTGCCAGCAGTTACTCGAGACAGGGAGGGCAGCCCCAGCATTTT. Translating it yields CASSYSRQGGQPQHF.

This clonotype has a count of ten or more. DNA for the CDR3: TGTGCCAGCAGCGTACGTAGCGGGGGGACCTACGAGCAGTACTTC. Translated, it gives CASSVRSGGTYEQYF. V gene TRBV7-2 combines with J gene TRBJ2-7, with 10 bases fitting TRBD2. Germline V gene lookup returns CDR1 SGHTA and CDR2 FQGNSA. Trimming took 5 bases from V and 2 from J; bases not matched to a gene: 6. The length of the CDR3 is 15 residues.